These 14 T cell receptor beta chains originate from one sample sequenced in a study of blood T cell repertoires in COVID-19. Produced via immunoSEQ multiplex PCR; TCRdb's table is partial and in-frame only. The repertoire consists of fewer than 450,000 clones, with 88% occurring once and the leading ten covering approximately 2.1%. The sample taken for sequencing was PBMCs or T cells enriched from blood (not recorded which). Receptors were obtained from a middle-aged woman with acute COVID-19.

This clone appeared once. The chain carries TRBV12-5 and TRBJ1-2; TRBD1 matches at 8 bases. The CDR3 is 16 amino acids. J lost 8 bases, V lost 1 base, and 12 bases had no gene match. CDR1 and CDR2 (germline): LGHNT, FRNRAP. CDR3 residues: CASGLGQGLVQRGYTF. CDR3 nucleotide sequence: TGTGCTAGTGGTTTGGGACAGGGGTTAGTGCAGAGAGGCTACACCTTC.

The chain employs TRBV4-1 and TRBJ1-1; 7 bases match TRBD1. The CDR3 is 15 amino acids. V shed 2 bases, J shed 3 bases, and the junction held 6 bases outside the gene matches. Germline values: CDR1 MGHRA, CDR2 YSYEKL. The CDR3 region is CASSQSTGVYTEAFF. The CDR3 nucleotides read TGCGCCAGCAGCCAATCAACAGGGGTCTACACTGAAGCTTTCTTT.

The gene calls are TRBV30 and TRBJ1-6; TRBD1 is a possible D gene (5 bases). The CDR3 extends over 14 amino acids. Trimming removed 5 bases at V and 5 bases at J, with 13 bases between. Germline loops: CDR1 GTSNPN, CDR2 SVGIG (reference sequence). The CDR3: CAWRTQGNNSPLHF. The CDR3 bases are TGTGCCTGGCGCACTCAGGGTAATAATTCACCCCTCCACTTT.

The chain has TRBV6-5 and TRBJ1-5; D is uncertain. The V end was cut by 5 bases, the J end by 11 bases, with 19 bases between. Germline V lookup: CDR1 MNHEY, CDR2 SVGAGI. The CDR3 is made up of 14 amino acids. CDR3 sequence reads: CASSSRNSRSSQHF. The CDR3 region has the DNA TGTGCCAGCAGTAGTCGTAACAGCCGTTCCTCCCAGCATTTT.

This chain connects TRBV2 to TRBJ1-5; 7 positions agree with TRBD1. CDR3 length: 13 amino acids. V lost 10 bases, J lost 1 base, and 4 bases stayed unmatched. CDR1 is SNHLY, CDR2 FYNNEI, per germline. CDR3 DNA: TGTGCCACCCGACAGGGCAGCAATCAGCCCCAGCATTTT. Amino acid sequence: CATRQGSNQPQHF.

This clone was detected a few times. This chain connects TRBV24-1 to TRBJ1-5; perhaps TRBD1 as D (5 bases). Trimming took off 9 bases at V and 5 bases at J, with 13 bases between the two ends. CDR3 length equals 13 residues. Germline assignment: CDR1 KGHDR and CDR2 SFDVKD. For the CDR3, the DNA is TGTGCCACCGAGGACCCAGGGTATCAGCCCCAGCATTTT. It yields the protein CATEDPGYQPQHF.

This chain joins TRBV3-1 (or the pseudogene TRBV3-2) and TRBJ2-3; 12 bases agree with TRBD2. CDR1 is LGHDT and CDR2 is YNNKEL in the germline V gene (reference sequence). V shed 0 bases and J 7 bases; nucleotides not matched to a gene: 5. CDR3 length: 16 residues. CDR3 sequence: CASSQDWLAGGHTQYF. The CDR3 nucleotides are TGTGCCAGCAGCCAAGATTGGCTAGCGGGGGGGCATACGCAGTATTTT.

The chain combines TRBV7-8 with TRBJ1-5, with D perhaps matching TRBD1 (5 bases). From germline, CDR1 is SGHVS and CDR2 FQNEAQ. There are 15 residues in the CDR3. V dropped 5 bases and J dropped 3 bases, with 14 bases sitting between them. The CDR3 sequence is CASSKERGYNQPQHF. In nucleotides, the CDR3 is TGTGCCAGCAGCAAAGAAAGGGGATACAATCAGCCCCAGCATTTT.

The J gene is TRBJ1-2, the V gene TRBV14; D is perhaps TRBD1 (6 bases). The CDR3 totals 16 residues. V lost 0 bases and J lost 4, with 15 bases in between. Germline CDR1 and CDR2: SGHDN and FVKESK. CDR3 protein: CASSQEGAGVAYGYTF. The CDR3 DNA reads TGTGCCAGCAGCCAAGAAGGAGCAGGGGTGGCCTATGGCTACACCTTC.

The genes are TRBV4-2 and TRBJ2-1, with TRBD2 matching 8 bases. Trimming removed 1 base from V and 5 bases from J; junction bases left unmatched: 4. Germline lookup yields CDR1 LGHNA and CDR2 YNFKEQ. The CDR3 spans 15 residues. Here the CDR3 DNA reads TGTGCCAGCAGCCAAGCGGGGGGGGTCAACAATGAGCAGTTCTTC. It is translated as CASSQAGGVNNEQFF.

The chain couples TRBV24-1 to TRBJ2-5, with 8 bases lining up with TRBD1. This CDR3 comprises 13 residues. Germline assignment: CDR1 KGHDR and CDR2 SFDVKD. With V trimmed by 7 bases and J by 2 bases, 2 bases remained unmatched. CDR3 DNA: TGTGCCACCAGGGGGACAGGTCAAGAGACCCAGTACTTC. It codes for CATRGTGQETQYF.

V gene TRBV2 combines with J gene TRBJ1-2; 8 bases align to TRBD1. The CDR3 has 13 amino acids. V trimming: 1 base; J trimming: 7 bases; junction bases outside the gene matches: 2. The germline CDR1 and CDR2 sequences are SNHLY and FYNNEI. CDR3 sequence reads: CASSEGTGGGYTF. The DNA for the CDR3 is TGTGCCAGCAGTGAAGGTACAGGGGGTGGCTACACCTTC.

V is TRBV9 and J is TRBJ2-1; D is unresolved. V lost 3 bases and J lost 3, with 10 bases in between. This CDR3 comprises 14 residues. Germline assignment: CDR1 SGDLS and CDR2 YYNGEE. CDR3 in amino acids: CASSETAHYNEQFF. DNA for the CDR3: TGTGCCAGCAGCGAAACCGCACACTACAATGAGCAGTTCTTC.

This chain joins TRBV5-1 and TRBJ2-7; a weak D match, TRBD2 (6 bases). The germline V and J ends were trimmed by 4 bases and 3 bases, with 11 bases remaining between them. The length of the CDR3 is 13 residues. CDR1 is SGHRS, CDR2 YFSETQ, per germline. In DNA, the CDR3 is TGCGCCAGCAGCACCGGGGGTTTCTACGAGCAGTACTTC. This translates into CASSTGGFYEQYF. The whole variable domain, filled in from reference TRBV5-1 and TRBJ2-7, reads KAGVTQTPRYLIKTRGQQVTLSCSPISGHRSVSWYQQTPGQGLQFLFEYFSETQRNKGNFPGRFSGRQFSNSRSEMNVSTLELGDSALYLCASSTGGFYEQYFGPGTRLTVT.